This is a list of T cell receptor beta chains from one sample in a study of T cell repertoires in cytomegalovirus infection. Via MiXCR, TCRdb re-called the reads, giving one row per CDR3 protein. The sample includes a few hundred thousand distinct CDR3 sequences, 9.5% of them seen just once. Specimen: PBMCs. These receptors were obtained from a human donor in good health (CMV status not recorded). Some clones in this sample may be carry-over from other donors' samples. CDR3s include the opening cysteine and the closing phenylalanine or tryptophan. The order of the fields is J gene, V gene, CDR3 length, CDR3 protein.

TRBJ2-3,TRBV6-4,18,CASSDSISGALSTDTQYF
TRBJ1-1,TRBV7-6,16,CASSLVLGVQNTEAFF
TRBJ1-1,TRBV27,10,CASRPTEAFF
TRBJ2-1,TRBV7-9,15,CASSLATSGVNEQFF
TRBJ2-5,TRBV7-2,16,CASSSQSVAGGETQYF
TRBJ2-1,TRBV7-6,14,CASSFRGGSNEQFF
TRBJ2-7,TRBV7-4,14,CASSPRAAPYEQYF
TRBJ2-5,TRBV12-5,15,CASGPGQGAAETQYF
TRBJ2-2,TRBV7-2,17,CASSFSSMGGSAGELFF
TRBJ2-1,TRBV19,15,CASSKGEGSYNEQFF
TRBJ2-1,TRBV7-2,14,CASSWGQSYNEQFF
TRBJ2-1,TRBV20-1,17,CSARTRQSGRVYNEQFF
TRBJ1-4,TRBV15,13,CATSRQNREKLFF
TRBJ1-1,TRBV20-1,15,CSARRAGAANTEAFF
TRBJ2-2,TRBV7-3,16,CASSLEGRTNTGELFF
TRBJ1-1,TRBV6-1,14,CASSTGQQNTEAFF
TRBJ2-3,TRBV6-2/TRBV6-3,16,CASSYPGAGETDTQYF
TRBJ1-1,TRBV7-2,13,CASSIFGGTEAFF
TRBJ1-1,TRBV30,15,CAWKAGASTGTEAFF
TRBJ2-1,TRBV12-5,15,CASGLGQTLSNEQFF
TRBJ2-1,TRBV7-2,15,CASAFRGGQQYEQFF
TRBJ2-1,TRBV11-2,17,CASRPRASGRVSNEQFF
TRBJ1-2,TRBV7-9,15,CASSLAQGQSTGYTF
TRBJ2-7,TRBV29-1,12,CSSRDSSYEQYF
TRBJ1-6,TRBV10-3,15,CAISGSGGRNSPLHF
TRBJ1-1,TRBV5-4,18,CASSHLGKGGFLNTEAFF
TRBJ1-5,TRBV20-1,13,CSAREDTREPQHF
TRBJ2-5,TRBV20-1,12,CSAIPLGETQYF
TRBJ2-7,TRBV6-1,16,CASSEAWPLTSYEQYF
TRBJ2-2,TRBV6-2/TRBV6-3,13,CASLSQNTGELFF
TRBJ1-6,TRBV10-3,14,CAISQTGLDSPLHF
TRBJ1-1,TRBV14,13,CASSQLWGSEAFF
TRBJ1-2,TRBV5-5,15,CASSSRPGQGSGYTF
TRBJ2-5,TRBV2,13,CASSDQGLMDQYF
TRBJ1-5,TRBV6-5,14,CASSQQGPNQPQHF
TRBJ1-5,TRBV27,15,CASGPSGASNQPQHF
TRBJ2-7,TRBV14,16,CASSQVLSWSSYEQYF
TRBJ1-2,TRBV12-3/TRBV12-4,16,CASSFLKGRANYGYTF
TRBJ1-6,TRBV7-2,17,CASSSVPGQGTVSPLHF
TRBJ2-1,TRBV7-2,15,CASSFGHSSYNEQFF
TRBJ2-7,TRBV6-6,17,CASSYSSGAAKTYEQYF
TRBJ2-1,TRBV6-2/TRBV6-3,17,CASSPPPYGQVHNEQFF
TRBJ1-2,TRBV12-3/TRBV12-4,16,CASHGLFNLANYGYTF
TRBJ2-3,TRBV2,15,CASSDLGAGTDTQYF
TRBJ1-2,TRBV19,15,CASSGPNYHGMGYTF